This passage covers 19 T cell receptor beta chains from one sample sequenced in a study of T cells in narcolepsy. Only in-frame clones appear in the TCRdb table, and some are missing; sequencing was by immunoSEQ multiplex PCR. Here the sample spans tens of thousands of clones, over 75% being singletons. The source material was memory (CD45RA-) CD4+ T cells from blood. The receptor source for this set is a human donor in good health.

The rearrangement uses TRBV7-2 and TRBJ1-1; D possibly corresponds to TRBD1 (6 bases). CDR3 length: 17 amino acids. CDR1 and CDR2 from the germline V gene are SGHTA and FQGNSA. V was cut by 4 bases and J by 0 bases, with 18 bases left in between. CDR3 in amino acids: CASSWWGAGSMNTEAFF. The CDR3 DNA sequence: TGTGCCAGCAGCTGGTGGGGGGCAGGGAGCATGAACACTGAAGCTTTCTTT.

The CDR3 coding sequence is TGTGCCAGCAGCTTAAATTCAGGGGATGGGGAGTGGAGCAATCAGCCCCAGCATTTT. It codes for CASSLNSGDGEWSNQPQHF. This chain joins TRBV7-8 and TRBJ1-5; D perhaps matches TRBD1 (6 bases). V shed 2 bases and J shed 1 base, with 21 bases lying between them. CDR3 length: 19 residues. Per germline, CDR1 SGHVS and CDR2 FQNEAQ. Drawing the rest from reference TRBV7-8 and TRBJ1-5, the complete variable domain is GAGVSQSPRYKVAKRGQDVALRCDPISGHVSLFWYQQALGQGPEFLTYFQNEAQLDKSGLPSDRFFAERPEGSVSTLKIQRTQQEDSAVYLCASSLNSGDGEWSNQPQHFGDGTRLSIL.

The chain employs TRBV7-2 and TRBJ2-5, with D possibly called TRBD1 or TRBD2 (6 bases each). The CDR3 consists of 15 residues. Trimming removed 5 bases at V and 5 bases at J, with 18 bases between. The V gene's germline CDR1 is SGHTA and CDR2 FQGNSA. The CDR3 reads CASSVFQGTGETQYF. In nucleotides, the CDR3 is TGTGCCAGCAGCGTATTCCAGGGGACTGGGGAGACCCAGTACTTC.

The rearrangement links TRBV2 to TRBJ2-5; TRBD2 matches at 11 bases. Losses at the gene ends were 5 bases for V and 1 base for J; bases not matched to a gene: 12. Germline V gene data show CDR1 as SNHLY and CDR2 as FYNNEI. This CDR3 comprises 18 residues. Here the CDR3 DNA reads TGTGCCAGCAGTCGGACCACTAGCGGGGGAGTTATCCAAGAGACCCAGTACTTC. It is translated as CASSRTTSGGVIQETQYF. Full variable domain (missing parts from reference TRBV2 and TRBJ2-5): EPEVTQTPSHQVTQMGQEVILRCVPISNHLYFYWYRQILGQKVEFLVSFYNNEISEKSEIFDDQFSVERPDGSNFTLKIRSTKLEDSAMYFCASSRTTSGGVIQETQYFGPGTRLLVL.

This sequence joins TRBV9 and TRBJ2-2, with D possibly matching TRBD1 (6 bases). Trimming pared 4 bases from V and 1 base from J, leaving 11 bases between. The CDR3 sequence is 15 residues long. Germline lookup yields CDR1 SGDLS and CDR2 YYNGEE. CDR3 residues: CASSPWTVNTGELFF. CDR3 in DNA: TGTGCCAGCAGCCCTTGGACAGTGAACACCGGGGAGCTGTTTTTT.

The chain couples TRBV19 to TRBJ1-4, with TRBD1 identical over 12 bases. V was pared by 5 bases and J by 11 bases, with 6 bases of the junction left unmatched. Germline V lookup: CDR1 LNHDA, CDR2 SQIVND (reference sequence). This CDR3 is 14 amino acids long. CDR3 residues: CASSGRDRGRKLFF. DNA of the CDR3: TGTGCCAGTAGTGGCCGGGACAGGGGGCGTAAACTGTTTTTT.

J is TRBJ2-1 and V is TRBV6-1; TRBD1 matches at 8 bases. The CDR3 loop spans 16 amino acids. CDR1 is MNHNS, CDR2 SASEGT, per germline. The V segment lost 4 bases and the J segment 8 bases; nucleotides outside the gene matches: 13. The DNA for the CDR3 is TGTGCCAGCAGTGGGCTCCAGGGGGCAGTACGGGATGAGCAGTTCTTC. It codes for CASSGLQGAVRDEQFF.

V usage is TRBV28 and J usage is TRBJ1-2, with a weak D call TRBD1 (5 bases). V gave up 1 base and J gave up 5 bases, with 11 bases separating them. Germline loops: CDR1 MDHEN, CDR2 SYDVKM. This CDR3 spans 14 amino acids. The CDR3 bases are TGTGCCAGCAGTTTATCGGGCGGGGCTTATGGCTACACCTTC. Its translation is CASSLSGGAYGYTF.

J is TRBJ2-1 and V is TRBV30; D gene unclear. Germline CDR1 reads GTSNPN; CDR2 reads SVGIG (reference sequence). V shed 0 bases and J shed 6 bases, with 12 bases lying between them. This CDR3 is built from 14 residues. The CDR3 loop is CAWSVKLHANEQFF. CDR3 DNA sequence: TGTGCCTGGAGTGTTAAATTACATGCCAATGAGCAGTTCTTC. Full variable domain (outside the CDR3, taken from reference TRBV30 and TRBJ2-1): SQTIHQWPATLVQPVGSPLSLECTVEGTSNPNLYWYRQAAGRGLQLLFYSVGIGQISSEVPQNLSASRPQDRQFILSSKKLLLSDSGFYLCAWSVKLHANEQFFGPGTRLTVL.

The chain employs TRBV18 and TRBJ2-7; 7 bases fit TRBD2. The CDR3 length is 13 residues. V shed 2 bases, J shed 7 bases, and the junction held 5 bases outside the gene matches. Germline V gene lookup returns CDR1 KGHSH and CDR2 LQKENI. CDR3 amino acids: CASSPGGDFEQYF. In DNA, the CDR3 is TGTGCCAGCTCACCAGGGGGGGATTTTGAGCAGTACTTC.

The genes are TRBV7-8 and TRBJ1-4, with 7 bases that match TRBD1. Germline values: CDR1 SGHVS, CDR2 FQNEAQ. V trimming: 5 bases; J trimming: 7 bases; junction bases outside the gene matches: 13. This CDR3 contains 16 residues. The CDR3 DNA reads TGTGCCAGCAGCAACGATGCAGGGGGTAACGGTGAAAAACTGTTTTTT. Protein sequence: CASSNDAGGNGEKLFF.

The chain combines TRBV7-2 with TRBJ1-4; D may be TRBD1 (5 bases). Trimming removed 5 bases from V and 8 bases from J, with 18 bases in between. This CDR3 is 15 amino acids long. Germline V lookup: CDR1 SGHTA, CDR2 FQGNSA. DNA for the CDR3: TGTGCCAGCAGCCCAACATCCATTCGGGGGGAAAAACTGTTTTTT. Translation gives CASSPTSIRGEKLFF. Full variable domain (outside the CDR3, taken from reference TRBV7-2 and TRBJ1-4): GAGVSQSPSNKVTEKGKDVELRCDPISGHTALYWYRQSLGQGLEFLIYFQGNSAPDKSGLPSDRFSAERTGGSVSTLTIQRTQQEDSAVYLCASSPTSIRGEKLFFGSGTQLSVL.

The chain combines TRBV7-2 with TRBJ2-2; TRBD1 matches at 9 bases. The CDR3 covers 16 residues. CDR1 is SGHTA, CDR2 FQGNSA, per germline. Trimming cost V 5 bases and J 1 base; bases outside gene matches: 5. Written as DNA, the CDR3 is TGTGCCAGCAGCCAAACGGGACAGGGGAACACCGGGGAGCTGTTTTTT. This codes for CASSQTGQGNTGELFF.

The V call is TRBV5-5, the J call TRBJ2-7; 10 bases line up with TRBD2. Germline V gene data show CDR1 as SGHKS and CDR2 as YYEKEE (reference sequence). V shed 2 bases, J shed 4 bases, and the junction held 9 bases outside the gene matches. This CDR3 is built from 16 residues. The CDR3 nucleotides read TGTGCCAGCAGCTTTTCAGCGGGAGGGTTCACGTACGAGCAGTACTTC. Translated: CASSFSAGGFTYEQYF. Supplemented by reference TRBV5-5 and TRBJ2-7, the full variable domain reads DAGVTQSPTHLIKTRGQQVTLRCSPISGHKSVSWYQQVLGQGPQFIFQYYEKEERGRGNFPDRFSARQFPNYSSELNVNALLLGDSALYLCASSFSAGGFTYEQYFGPGTRLTVT.

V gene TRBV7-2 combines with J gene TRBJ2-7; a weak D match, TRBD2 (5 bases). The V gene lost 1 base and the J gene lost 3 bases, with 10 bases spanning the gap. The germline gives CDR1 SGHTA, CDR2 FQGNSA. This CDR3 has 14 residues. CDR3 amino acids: CASSLGRVYYEQYF. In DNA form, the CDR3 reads TGTGCCAGCAGCTTAGGGCGGGTATACTACGAGCAGTACTTC.

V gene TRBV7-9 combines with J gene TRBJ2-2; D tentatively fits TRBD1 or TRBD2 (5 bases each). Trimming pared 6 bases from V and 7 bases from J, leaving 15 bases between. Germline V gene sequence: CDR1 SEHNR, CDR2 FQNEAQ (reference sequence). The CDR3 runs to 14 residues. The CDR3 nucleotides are TGTGCCAGCAGACTCCTCGGGGCGGACGGGGAGCTGTTTTTT. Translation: CASRLLGADGELFF. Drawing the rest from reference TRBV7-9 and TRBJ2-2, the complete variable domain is DTGVSQNPRHKITKRGQNVTFRCDPISEHNRLYWYRQTLGQGPEFLTYFQNEAQLEKSRLLSDRFSAERPKGSFSTLEIQRTEQGDSAMYLCASRLLGADGELFFGEGSRLTVL.

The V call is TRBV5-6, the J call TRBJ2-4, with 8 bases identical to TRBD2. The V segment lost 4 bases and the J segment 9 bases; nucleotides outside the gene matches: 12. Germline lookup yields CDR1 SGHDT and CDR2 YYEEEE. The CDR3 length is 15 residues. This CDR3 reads CASSPRGGAYVIQYF. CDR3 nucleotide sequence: TGTGCCAGCAGCCCCCGGGGGGGCGCTTATGTCATTCAGTACTTC.

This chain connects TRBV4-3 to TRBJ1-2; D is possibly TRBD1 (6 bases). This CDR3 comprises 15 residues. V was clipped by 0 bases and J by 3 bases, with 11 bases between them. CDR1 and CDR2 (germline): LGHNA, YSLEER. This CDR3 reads CASSQDIYRDYGYTF. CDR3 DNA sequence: TGCGCCAGCAGCCAAGATATTTACAGGGACTATGGCTACACCTTC.

The CDR3 DNA reads TGTGCCAGCAGCTGGGAGGGCGGGGGGAACACTGAAGCTTTCTTT. Its translation is CASSWEGGGNTEAFF. The rearrangement links TRBV7-9 to TRBJ1-1, with a possible D match to TRBD1 (5 bases). Between the trimmed V and J ends, which lost 4 bases and 1 base, there was a span of 13 bases. The CDR3 is 15 amino acids. Germline V gene lookup returns CDR1 SEHNR and CDR2 FQNEAQ (reference sequence).